The next 16 T cell receptor beta chains were all read from a single sample in a study of cytomegalovirus exposure and HLA in healthy donors. 13 Jbeta primers and 60 Vbeta primers were used for the PCR. Profiling relied on immunoSEQ multiplex PCR, and the TCRdb table lists in-frame clones only, not all of them. The table has 97,000 or so clones, roughly 60% seen once. Sequenced input: PBMCs. These receptors originate from a human donor in good health.

The chain combines TRBV25-1 with TRBJ1-6; D gene ambiguous. Germline V CDR1 and CDR2: MGHDK, SYGVNS. The germline V and J ends were trimmed by 8 bases and 3 bases, with 8 bases remaining between them. This CDR3 comprises 13 residues. CDR3 amino acids: CASHPGYNSPLHF. CDR3 DNA: TGTGCCAGCCATCCGGGCTATAATTCACCCCTCCACTTT.

The CDR3 reads CASKDTLNTEAFF. The CDR3 bases are TGTGCCAGCAAAGACACCTTGAACACTGAAGCTTTCTTT. This sequence joins TRBV6-5 and TRBJ1-1; D remains unclear. Germline V lookup: CDR1 MNHEY, CDR2 SVGAGI. CDR3 length: 13 residues. V lost 7 bases to trimming and J lost 0 bases, with 9 bases between them.

The chain carries TRBV10-1 and TRBJ2-1; 9 nucleotides agree with TRBD1. The CDR3 contains 16 residues. V lost 0 bases to trimming and J lost 8 bases; unmatched junction nucleotides: 8. Germline CDR1 WNHNN, CDR2 SYGVQD (reference sequence). CDR3 DNA sequence: TGCGCCAGCAGTGAGTCGTCGGGACAGGGCTCAGATGAGCAGTTCTTC. It translates to CASSESSGQGSDEQFF.

The chain recombines TRBV7-9 with TRBJ2-7; 8 bases fit TRBD2. The CDR3 length is 15 residues. Losses at the gene ends were 1 base for V and 7 bases for J; bases not matched to a gene: 9. CDR1 and CDR2 from the germline V gene are SEHNR and FQNEAQ (reference sequence). DNA of the CDR3: TGTGCCAGCAGCTTAGGTCGGGGGGGCATGGGGGAGCAGTACTTC. Translated, it gives CASSLGRGGMGEQYF.

The chain employs TRBV19 and TRBJ1-1; 7 nucleotides align to TRBD1. V dropped 3 bases and J dropped 2; count of bases not matched to a gene: 6. Germline loops: CDR1 LNHDA, CDR2 SQIVND (reference sequence). This CDR3 comprises 15 residues. The CDR3 bases are TGTGCCAGTAGTATCTTCTGGGACAGTAACACTGAAGCTTTCTTT. Protein: CASSIFWDSNTEAFF. The full variable domain, in which reference TRBV19 and TRBJ1-1 provide the parts outside the CDR3, is DGGITQSPKYLFRKEGQNVTLSCEQNLNHDAMYWYRQDPGQGLRLIYYSQIVNDFQKGDIAEGYSVSREKKESFPLTVTSAQKNPTAFYLCASSIFWDSNTEAFFGQGTRLTVV.

The chain carries TRBV12-5 and TRBJ1-3; D is perhaps TRBD1 (6 bases). The V gene lost 5 bases and the J gene lost 0 bases, with 17 bases spanning the gap. This CDR3 has 17 residues. Per germline, CDR1 LGHNT and CDR2 FRNRAP. CDR3 coding DNA: TGTGCTAGTGGTCTCCCGAGAGACAGGCGCTCTGGAAACACCATATATTTT. Its translation: CASGLPRDRRSGNTIYF.

The CDR3 nucleotides are TGTGCCAGCAGCGTCGACTCGAGCGAGACAGATACGCAGTATTTT. Residues: CASSVDSSETDTQYF. The chain is built from TRBV6-4 and TRBJ2-3; the D is unclear. Trimming took 6 bases from V and 3 from J, leaving 16 bases between them. The CDR3 is 15 amino acids. Germline CDR1 MRHNA, CDR2 SNTAGT.

The sample holds a few counts of this clone. This chain links TRBV2 with TRBJ1-3; D possibly corresponds to TRBD1 (6 bases). CDR1 SNHLY and CDR2 FYNNEI come from the germline V gene. With 4 bases removed from V and 0 bases from J, the gap between germline ends came to 10 bases. The CDR3 has 15 residues. The CDR3 is CASSGGHLSGNTIYF. CDR3 DNA sequence: TGTGCCAGCAGTGGGGGACACCTCTCTGGAAACACCATATATTTT.

The chain employs TRBV18 and TRBJ2-3; 12 bases agree with TRBD2. Germline CDR1 and CDR2: KGHSH and LQKENI. V dropped 5 bases and J dropped 5; count of bases not matched to a gene: 5. The CDR3 sequence is 15 residues long. In nucleotides, the CDR3 is TGTGCCAGCTCATCACTGGGACTAGCGGGAGATACGCAGTATTTT. The encoded protein is CASSSLGLAGDTQYF.

This chain links TRBV19 with TRBJ1-1, with D uncertain. The CDR3 length is 13 residues. V was trimmed by 5 bases and J by 3 bases, leaving 10 bases between them. Per the germline V gene, CDR1 is LNHDA and CDR2 is SQIVND (reference sequence). The CDR3 reads CASSLQIYTEAFF. CDR3 sequence (DNA): TGTGCCAGTAGTCTACAGATTTACACTGAAGCTTTCTTT.

This clone was seen more than once but under ten times. The rearrangement links TRBV5-1 to TRBJ2-1; 8 bases match TRBD2. Germline CDR1 is SGHRS and CDR2 is YFSETQ. The CDR3 spans 14 residues. The J segment lost 5 bases and the V segment lost 0 bases, leaving 1 base of the junction unmatched. Here the CDR3 reads CASSLVLADNEQFF. The CDR3 nucleotides read TGCGCCAGCAGCTTGGTACTAGCGGACAATGAGCAGTTCTTC.

The chain links TRBV7-9 to TRBJ2-1, with D possibly TRBD2 on 7 matching bases. In germline, CDR1 is SEHNR, CDR2 FQNEAQ (reference sequence). The CDR3 covers 17 residues. V lost 5 bases and J 0 bases, leaving 17 bases between the germline ends. The CDR3 loop is CASSNPRGGSSYNEQFF. DNA of the CDR3: TGTGCCAGCAGCAACCCTAGGGGGGGGAGCTCCTACAATGAGCAGTTCTTC.

This chain joins TRBV6-4 and TRBJ1-2, with TRBD1 matching 9 bases. V gave up 3 bases and J gave up 6 bases; unmatched junction bases: 14. There are 17 residues in the CDR3. Germline loops: CDR1 MRHNA, CDR2 SNTAGT. In DNA, the CDR3 is TGTGCCAGCAGTGAGAACTTTTTGGGACAGGGCTTGGATGGCTACACCTTC. Its translation: CASSENFLGQGLDGYTF.

This clone has a handful of counts. The chain joins TRBV6-1 to TRBJ2-1; TRBD2 aligns across 11 bases. This CDR3 has 17 amino acids. Germline V CDR1 and CDR2: MNHNS, SASEGT. V lost 1 base to trimming and J lost 4 bases; unmatched junction nucleotides: 6. CDR3 loop: CASSEGLGLAGYNEQFF. The CDR3 nucleotides are TGTGCCAGCAGTGAAGGGTTAGGACTAGCGGGTTACAATGAGCAGTTCTTC.

This clone was found a few times. The chain carries TRBV19 and TRBJ2-1; 11 nucleotides line up with TRBD2. Trimming took 3 bases from V and 6 from J; bases not matched to a gene: 1. There are 14 residues in the CDR3. Germline-derived CDR1 and CDR2 are LNHDA and SQIVND (reference sequence). DNA for the CDR3: TGTGCCAGTAGTATGGGACTAGCGGCCAATGAGCAGTTCTTC. As protein: CASSMGLAANEQFF.

The chain carries TRBV7-9 and TRBJ2-1; D unclear. CDR3 length: 16 amino acids. Trimming took off 5 bases at V and 8 bases at J, with 22 bases between the two ends. CDR1 is SEHNR and CDR2 is FQNEAQ in the germline V gene (reference sequence). The CDR3 is CASSALFVRVDDEQFF. CDR3 nucleotide sequence: TGTGCCAGCAGCGCCCTATTTGTCCGGGTTGATGATGAGCAGTTCTTC. The variable domain in full, with the rest retrieved from reference TRBV7-9 and TRBJ2-1, is DTGVSQNPRHKITKRGQNVTFRCDPISEHNRLYWYRQTLGQGPEFLTYFQNEAQLEKSRLLSDRFSAERPKGSFSTLEIQRTEQGDSAMYLCASSALFVRVDDEQFFGPGTRLTVL.